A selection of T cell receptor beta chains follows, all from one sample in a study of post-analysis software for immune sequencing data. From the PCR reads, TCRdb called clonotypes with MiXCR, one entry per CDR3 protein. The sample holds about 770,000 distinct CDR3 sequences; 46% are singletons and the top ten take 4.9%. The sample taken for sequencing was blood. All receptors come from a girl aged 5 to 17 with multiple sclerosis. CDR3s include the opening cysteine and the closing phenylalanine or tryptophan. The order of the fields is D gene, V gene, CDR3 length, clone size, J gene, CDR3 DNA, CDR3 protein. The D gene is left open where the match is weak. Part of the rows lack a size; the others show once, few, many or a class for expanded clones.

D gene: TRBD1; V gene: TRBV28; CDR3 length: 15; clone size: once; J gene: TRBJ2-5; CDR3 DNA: TGTGCCAGCAGTCCAGACAGGGGGCTGCAAGAGACCCAGTACTTC; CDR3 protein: CASSPDRGLQETQYF
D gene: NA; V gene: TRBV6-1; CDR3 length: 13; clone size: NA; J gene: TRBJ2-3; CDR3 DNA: TGTGCCAGCAGTGAAGCGCTTGGGCATACGCAGTATTTT; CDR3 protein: CASSEALGHTQYF
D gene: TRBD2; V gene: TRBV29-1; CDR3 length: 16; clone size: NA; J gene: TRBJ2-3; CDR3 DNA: TGCAGCGCCGCCAAAGCTAGCGGGAGGGCCGGAGATACGCAGTATTTT; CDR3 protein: CSAAKASGRAGDTQYF
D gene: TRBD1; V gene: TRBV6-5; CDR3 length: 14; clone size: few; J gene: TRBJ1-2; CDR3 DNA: TGTGCCAGCAGACGGACAGGGATGAACTATGGCTACACCTTC; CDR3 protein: CASRRTGMNYGYTF
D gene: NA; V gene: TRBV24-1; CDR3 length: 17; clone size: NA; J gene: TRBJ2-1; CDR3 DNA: TGTGCCACCAGTGATTTGAAGGCCGGGATGAATTTGAATGAGCAGTTCTTC; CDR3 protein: CATSDLKAGMNLNEQFF
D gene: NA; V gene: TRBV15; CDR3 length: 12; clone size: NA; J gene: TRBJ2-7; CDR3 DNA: TGTGCCACCAGCCCTGGGACCTACGAGCAGTACTTC; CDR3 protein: CATSPGTYEQYF
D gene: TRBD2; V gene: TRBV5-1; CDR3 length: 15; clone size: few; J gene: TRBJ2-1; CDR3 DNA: TGCGCCAGCAGCTTTACTAGCGGGCCAAACAATGAGCAGTTCTTC; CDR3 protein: CASSFTSGPNNEQFF
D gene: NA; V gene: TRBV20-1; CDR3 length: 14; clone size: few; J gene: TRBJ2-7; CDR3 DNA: TGCAGTGCTAGAGATTTTGGGGGCGGCGCCGAGCAGTACTTC; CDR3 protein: CSARDFGGGAEQYF
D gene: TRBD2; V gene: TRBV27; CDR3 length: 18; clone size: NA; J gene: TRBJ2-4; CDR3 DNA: TGTGCCAGCAGTTCCGACCAACTAGCGGGAGGGGTCAAAAACATTCAGTACTTC; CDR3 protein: CASSSDQLAGGVKNIQYF
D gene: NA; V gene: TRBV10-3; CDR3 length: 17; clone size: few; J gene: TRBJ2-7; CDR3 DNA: TGTGCCATCAGTGTTCAGCGGACAGATTGGGGCTCCTACGAGCAGTACTTC; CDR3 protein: CAISVQRTDWGSYEQYF
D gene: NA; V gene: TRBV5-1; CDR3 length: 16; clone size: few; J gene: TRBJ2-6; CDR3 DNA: TGCGCCAGCAGCTCCGGGTTAGGCTCTGGGGCCAACGTCCTGACTTTC; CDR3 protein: CASSSGLGSGANVLTF
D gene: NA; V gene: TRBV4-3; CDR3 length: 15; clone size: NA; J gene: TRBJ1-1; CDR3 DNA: TGCGCCAGCAGCCAAGAGGGGGGGGCGAACACTGAAGCTTTCTTT; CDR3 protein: CASSQEGGANTEAFF
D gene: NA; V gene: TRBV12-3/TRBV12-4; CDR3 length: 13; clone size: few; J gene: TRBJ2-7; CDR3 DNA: TGTGCCAGCAGAGCCGACAGGTTCGACGAGCAGTACTTC; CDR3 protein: CASRADRFDEQYF
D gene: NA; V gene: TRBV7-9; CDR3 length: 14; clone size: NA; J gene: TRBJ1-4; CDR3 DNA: TGTGCCAGCAGTCGGATTCGCACCAATGAAAAACTGTTTTTT; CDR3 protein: CASSRIRTNEKLFF
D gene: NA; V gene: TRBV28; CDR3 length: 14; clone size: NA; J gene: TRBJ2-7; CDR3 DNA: TGTGCCAGCAGTTTTTTGGACAGAGCCTACGAGCAGTACTTC; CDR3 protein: CASSFLDRAYEQYF
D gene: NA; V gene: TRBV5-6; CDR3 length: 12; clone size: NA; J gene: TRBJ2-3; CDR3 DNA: TGTGCCAGCAGCTTTATGGAGAGGACGCAGTATTTT; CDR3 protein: CASSFMERTQYF
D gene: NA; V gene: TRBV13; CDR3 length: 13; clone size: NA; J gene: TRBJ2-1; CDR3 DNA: TGTGCCAGCAGTATACTCGCGATGGATGAGCAGTTCTTC; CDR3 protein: CASSILAMDEQFF
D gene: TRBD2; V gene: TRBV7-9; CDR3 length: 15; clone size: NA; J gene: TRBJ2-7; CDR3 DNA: TGTGCCAGCAGCTTTAGCGGGAGCCTCTCCTACGAGCAGTACTTC; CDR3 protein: CASSFSGSLSYEQYF
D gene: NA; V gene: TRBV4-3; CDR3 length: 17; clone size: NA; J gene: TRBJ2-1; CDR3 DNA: TGCGCCGGCAGCCAAGATTACGGGACAACCCCTTCCAATGAGCAGTTCTTC; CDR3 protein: CAGSQDYGTTPSNEQFF
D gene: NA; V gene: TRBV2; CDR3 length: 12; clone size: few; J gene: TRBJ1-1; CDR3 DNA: TGTGCCAGCAGTGTGGCGGACACTGAAGCTTTCTTT; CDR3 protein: CASSVADTEAFF
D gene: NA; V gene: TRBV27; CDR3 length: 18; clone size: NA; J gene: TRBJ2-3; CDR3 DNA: TGTGCCAGCAGTTTGGACAGGTTCCAGCGGGGTAGCACAGATACGCAGTATTTT; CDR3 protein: CASSLDRFQRGSTDTQYF
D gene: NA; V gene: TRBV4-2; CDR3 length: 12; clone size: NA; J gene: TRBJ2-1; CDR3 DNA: TGTGCCAGCAGCGATACAGGGTTGGGGCAGTTCTTC; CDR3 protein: CASSDTGLGQFF
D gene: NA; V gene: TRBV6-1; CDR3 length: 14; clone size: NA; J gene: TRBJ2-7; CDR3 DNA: TGTGCCAGCAAGCTCGGACAGCAGCTCTACGAGCAGTACTTC; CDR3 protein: CASKLGQQLYEQYF
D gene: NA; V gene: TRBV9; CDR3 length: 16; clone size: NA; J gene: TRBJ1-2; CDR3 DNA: TGTGCCAGCAGCAATGGGGGGAGACTTACTAACTATGGCTACACCTTC; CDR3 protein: CASSNGGRLTNYGYTF
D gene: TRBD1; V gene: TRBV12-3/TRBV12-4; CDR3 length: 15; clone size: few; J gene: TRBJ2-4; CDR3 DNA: TGTGCCAGCAGTTCGCCTAGGGGGCACAAAAACATTCAGTACTTC; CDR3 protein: CASSSPRGHKNIQYF
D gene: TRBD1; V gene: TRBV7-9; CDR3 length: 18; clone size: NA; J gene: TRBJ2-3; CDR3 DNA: TGTGCCAGCAGCTCCCGACACCGGGACAGGGGCGGCACAGATACGCAGTATTTT; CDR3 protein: CASSSRHRDRGGTDTQYF
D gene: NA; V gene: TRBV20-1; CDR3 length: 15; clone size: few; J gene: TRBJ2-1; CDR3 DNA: TGCAGTGCTAGAGGGCTAGGTAGCTCCTACAACGAGCAGTTCTTC; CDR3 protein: CSARGLGSSYNEQFF
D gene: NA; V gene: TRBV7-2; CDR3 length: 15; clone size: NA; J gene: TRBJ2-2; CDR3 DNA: TGTGCCAGCAGCCAGCGTGTCAGTAACACCGGGGAGCTGTTTTTT; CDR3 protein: CASSQRVSNTGELFF
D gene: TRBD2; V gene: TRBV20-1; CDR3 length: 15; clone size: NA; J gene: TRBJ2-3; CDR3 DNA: TGCAGTGCTATCGAGCGGGGGCCCAACACAGATATGCAGTATTTT; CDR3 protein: CSAIERGPNTDMQYF
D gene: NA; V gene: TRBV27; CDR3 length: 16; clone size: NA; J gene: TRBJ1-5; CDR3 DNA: TGTGCCAGCAGTCCTAGGGGAGACAGGAGCAATCAGCCCCAGCATTTT; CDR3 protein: CASSPRGDRSNQPQHF
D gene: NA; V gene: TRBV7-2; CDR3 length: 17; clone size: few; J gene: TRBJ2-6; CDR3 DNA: TGTGCCAGCAGCTTAGGCCCTCCAGGGTCTGGGGCCAACGTCCTGACTTTC; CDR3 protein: CASSLGPPGSGANVLTF
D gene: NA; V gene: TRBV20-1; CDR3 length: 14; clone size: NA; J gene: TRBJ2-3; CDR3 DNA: TGCAGTCTCCGGCCAACGACTAGCACAGATACGCAGTATTTT; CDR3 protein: CSLRPTTSTDTQYF
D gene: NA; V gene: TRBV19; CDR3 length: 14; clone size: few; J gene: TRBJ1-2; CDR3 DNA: TGTGCCAGTAGTCGGACAGCACCTAACTATGGCTACACCTTC; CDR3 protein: CASSRTAPNYGYTF
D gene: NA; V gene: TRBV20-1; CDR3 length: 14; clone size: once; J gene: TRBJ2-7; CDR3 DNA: TGCAGTGCTTCCGACCCAGAAGGCTCCTACGAGCAGTACTTC; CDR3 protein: CSASDPEGSYEQYF
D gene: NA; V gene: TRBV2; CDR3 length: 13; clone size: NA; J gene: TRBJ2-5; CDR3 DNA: TGTGCCAGCAGGGAAGTGCGCCAAGAGACCCAGTACTTC; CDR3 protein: CASREVRQETQYF
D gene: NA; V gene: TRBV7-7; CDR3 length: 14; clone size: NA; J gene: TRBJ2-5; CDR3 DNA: TGTGCTAGCAGCCAAGCAGGGGTGGAAGAGACCCAGTACTTC; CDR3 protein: CASSQAGVEETQYF
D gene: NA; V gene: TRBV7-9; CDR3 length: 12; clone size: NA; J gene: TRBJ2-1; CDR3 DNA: TGTGCCAGCAGCCCCATGAACAATGAGCAGTTCTTC; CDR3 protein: CASSPMNNEQFF
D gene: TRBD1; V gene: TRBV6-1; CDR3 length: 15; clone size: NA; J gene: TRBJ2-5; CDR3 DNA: TGTGCCAGCAGTGTTGGGACAGGGGTCCAAGAGACCCAGTACTTC; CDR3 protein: CASSVGTGVQETQYF
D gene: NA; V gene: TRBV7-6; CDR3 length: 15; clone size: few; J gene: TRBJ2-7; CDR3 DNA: TGTGCCAGCAGCTTAGGGGGTAGCGGAACCTACGAGCAGTACTTC; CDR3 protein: CASSLGGSGTYEQYF
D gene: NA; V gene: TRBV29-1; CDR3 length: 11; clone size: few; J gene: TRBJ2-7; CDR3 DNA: TGCAGCGTTGCCCCGGGTGGCGAGCAGTACTTC; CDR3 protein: CSVAPGGEQYF
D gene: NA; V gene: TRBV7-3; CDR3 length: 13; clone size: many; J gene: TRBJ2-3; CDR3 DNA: TGTGCCAGCAGCTTACCAGGCACAGATACGCAGTATTTT; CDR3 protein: CASSLPGTDTQYF
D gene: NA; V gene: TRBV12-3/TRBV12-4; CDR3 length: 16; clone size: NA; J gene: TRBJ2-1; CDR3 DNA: TGTGCCAGCAGTTTAGAGCCAGGGATCCCCTACAATGAGCAGTTCTTC; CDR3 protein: CASSLEPGIPYNEQFF
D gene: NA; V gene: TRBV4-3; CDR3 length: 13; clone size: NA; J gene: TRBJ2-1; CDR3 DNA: TGCGCCAGCAGCCGGCGGAGGGGGAATGAGCAGTTCTTC; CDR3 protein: CASSRRRGNEQFF
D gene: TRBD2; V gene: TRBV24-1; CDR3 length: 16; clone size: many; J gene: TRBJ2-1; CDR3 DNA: TGTGCCACCAGGGGTAGCGGGAGGGGATCCTACAATGAGCAGTTCTTC; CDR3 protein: CATRGSGRGSYNEQFF
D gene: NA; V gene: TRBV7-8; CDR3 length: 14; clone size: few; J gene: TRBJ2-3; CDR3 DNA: TGTGCCAGCAGCATCGGGAGCCGTGCAGATACGCAGTATTTT; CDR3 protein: CASSIGSRADTQYF
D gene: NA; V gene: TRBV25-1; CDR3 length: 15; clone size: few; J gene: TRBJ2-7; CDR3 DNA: TGTGCCAGCAGTGAAGGAGGGTGGAGATCCTACGAGCAGTACTTC; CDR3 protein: CASSEGGWRSYEQYF
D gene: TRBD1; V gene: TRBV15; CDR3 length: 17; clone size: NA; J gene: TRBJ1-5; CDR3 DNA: TGTGCCACCAGCAGAGATAGGAGGGACAGCAGCAATCAGCCCCAGCATTTT; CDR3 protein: CATSRDRRDSSNQPQHF
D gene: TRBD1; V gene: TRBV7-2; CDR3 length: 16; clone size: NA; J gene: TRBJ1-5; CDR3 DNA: TGTGCCAGCAGCAAAAGGGGGACAGACCCAAATCAGCCCCAGCATTTT; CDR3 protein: CASSKRGTDPNQPQHF
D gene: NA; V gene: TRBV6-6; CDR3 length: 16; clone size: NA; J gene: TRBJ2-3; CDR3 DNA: TGTGCCAGCAGTTACGGGGTTTCGGGGATCACAGATACGCAGTATTTT; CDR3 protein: CASSYGVSGITDTQYF
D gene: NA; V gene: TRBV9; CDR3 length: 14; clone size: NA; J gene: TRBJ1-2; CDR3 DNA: TGTGCCAGCAGCGTAGGGGACACATCCTATGGCTACACCTTC; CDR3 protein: CASSVGDTSYGYTF
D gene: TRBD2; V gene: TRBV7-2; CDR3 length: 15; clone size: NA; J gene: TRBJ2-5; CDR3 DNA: TGTGCCAGCAGCATAGCGGGTACAGTCCAAGAGACCCAGTACTTC; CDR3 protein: CASSIAGTVQETQYF
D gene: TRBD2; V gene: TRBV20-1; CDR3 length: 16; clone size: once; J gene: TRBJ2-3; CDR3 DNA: TGCAGTGCTAGAGGCGGGGCGGGAGGGCCGCCAGATACGCAGTATTTT; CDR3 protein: CSARGGAGGPPDTQYF
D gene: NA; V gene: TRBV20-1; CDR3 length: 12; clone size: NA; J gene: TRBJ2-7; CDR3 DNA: TGCAGTGCTGTTAGCGGTCCCTACGAGCAGTACTTC; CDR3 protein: CSAVSGPYEQYF
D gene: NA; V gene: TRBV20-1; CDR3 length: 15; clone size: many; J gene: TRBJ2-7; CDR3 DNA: TGCAGTGCTATTTCTATTTCGGAGGGGGGCTACGAGCAGTACTTC; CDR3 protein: CSAISISEGGYEQYF
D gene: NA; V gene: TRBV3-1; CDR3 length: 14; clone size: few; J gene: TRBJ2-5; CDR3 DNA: TGTGCCAGCAGTCAAATTGGGGGACAAGAGACCCAGTACTTC; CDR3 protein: CASSQIGGQETQYF
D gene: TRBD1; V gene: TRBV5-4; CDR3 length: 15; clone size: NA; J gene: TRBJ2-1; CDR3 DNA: TGTGCCAGCAGCACCCGGGACAGAGATCTCAATGAGCAGTTCTTC; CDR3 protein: CASSTRDRDLNEQFF
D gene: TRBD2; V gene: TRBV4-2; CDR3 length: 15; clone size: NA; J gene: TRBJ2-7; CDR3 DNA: TGTGCCAGCAGCCAGGGAAGCGGGGATTCCTACGAGCAGTACTTC; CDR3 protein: CASSQGSGDSYEQYF
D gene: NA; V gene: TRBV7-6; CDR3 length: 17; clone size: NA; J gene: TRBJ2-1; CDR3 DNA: TGTGCCAGCAGCCACCCCGGGGGTAGCGAAGTTTCCAATGAGCAGTTCTTC; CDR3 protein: CASSHPGGSEVSNEQFF
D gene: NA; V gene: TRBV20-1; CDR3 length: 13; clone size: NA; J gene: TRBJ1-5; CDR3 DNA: TGCAGTGCTAGGGCGAATAGCAATCAGCCCCAGCATTTT; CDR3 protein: CSARANSNQPQHF
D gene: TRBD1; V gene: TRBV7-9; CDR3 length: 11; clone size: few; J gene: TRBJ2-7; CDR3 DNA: TGTGCCAGCAGCGTTGGGACAGGGGAGTACTTC; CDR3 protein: CASSVGTGEYF